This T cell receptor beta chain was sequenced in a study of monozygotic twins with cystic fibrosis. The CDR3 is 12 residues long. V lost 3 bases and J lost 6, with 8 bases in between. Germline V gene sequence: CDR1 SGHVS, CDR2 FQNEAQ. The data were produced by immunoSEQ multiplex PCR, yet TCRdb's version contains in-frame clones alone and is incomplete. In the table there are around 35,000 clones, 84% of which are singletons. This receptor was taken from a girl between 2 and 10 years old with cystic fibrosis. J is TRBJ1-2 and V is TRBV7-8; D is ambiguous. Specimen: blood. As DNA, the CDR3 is TGTGCCAGCAGCTTCGGGTCGGATGGCTACACCTTC. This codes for CASSFGSDGYTF. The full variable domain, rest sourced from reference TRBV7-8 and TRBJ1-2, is GAGVSQSPRYKVAKRGQDVALRCDPISGHVSLFWYQQALGQGPEFLTYFQNEAQLDKSGLPSDRFFAERPEGSVSTLKIQRTQQEDSAVYLCASSFGSDGYTFGSGTRLTVV.